This TCR beta chain was recovered during a study of OX40 agonist ivuxolimab in advanced cancers. The wider study: Patients were treated with intravenous ivuxolimab, dosed at 0.01 to 10 mg/kg and infused every 2 weeks. Three patients, one with hepatocellular carcinoma and two with cutaneous melanoma, responded partially.

Method: immunoSEQ multiplex PCR; TCRdb's copy keeps in-frame clones and lacks some. This table has 40,000 or so clones, roughly four fifths appearing once. This clone was seen a few times. No antigen is known for it. This CDR3 contains 14 residues. Germline CDR1 SGHDT, CDR2 YYEEEE. V lost 3 bases, J lost 1 base, and 11 bases lay in between. General observations from the study: Mean expanded clone counts were higher in CD8+ than CD4+ T cells.

This TCR derives from an adult with an advanced solid tumor such as melanoma, head and neck, liver or kidney cancer. The sequencing here drew on CD4+ or CD8+ T cells sorted from blood, taken in a trial of the OX40 agonist ivuxolimab. V gene TRBV5-6 combines with J gene TRBJ2-7; D not resolved. The CDR3 protein is CASSSLMGSYEQYF. The CDR3, as DNA: TGTGCCAGCAGCTCCCTGATGGGATCCTACGAGCAGTACTTC.